The 9 T cell receptor beta chains below were found in one sample sequenced in a study of OX40 agonist ivuxolimab in advanced cancers. The method was the immunoSEQ multiplex PCR assay. Sourced from immuneACCESS, this table was stored by TCRdb with only in-frame sequences that have V and J called. A share of the clones is absent; for the studies checked, an unresolved V gene accounts for under half, and the remainder has no known explanation. This sample is represented by roughly 50,000 clones; 80% of them were singletons. The ten largest clones take up under 4% of the sample. Specimen: CD4+ or CD8+ T cells sorted from blood, collected in a trial of the OX40 agonist ivuxolimab. All receptors come from an adult with an advanced solid tumor such as melanoma, head and neck, liver or kidney cancer.

The chain has TRBV19 and TRBJ1-5; 7 bases agree with TRBD1. Trimming at V came to 4 bases and at J to 5 bases, leaving 5 bases not matched to a gene. This CDR3 is 14 amino acids long. The V gene's germline CDR1 is LNHDA and CDR2 SQIVND (reference sequence). In DNA, the CDR3 is TGTGCCAGTAGTAAGCAACAGGGGTATCAGCCCCAGCATTTT. Translating gives CASSKQQGYQPQHF.

This chain joins TRBV7-8 and TRBJ1-5; no clear D. V lost 5 bases to trimming and J lost 1 base, with 9 bases between them. The germline V gene encodes CDR1 SGHVS and CDR2 FQNEAQ. There are 14 residues in the CDR3. The CDR3 sequence is CASSASGSNQPQHF. In DNA, the CDR3 is TGTGCCAGCAGCGCGAGTGGGAGCAATCAGCCCCAGCATTTT.

The chain combines TRBV2 with TRBJ1-1; D not certain. The CDR3 sequence is 15 residues long. Trimming removed 2 bases at V and 0 bases at J, with 10 bases between. Germline V gene lookup returns CDR1 SNHLY and CDR2 FYNNEI. The CDR3 DNA reads TGTGCCAGCAGTGAATCAGGCCTATTGAACACTGAAGCTTTCTTT. Translation gives CASSESGLLNTEAFF. The full variable domain, in which reference TRBV2 and TRBJ1-1 provide the parts outside the CDR3, is EPEVTQTPSHQVTQMGQEVILRCVPISNHLYFYWYRQILGQKVEFLVSFYNNEISEKSEIFDDQFSVERPDGSNFTLKIRSTKLEDSAMYFCASSESGLLNTEAFFGQGTRLTVV.

V is TRBV28 and J is TRBJ2-5; D uncertain. CDR1 is MDHEN, CDR2 SYDVKM, per germline. The V end lost 2 bases, the J end lost 2 bases, and 12 bases lay between the germline ends. This CDR3 contains 15 residues. CDR3 amino acids: CASSLMKGWQETQYF. The CDR3 DNA follows: TGTGCCAGCAGTTTAATGAAAGGATGGCAAGAGACCCAGTACTTC. The entire variable domain, with the rest obtained from reference TRBV28 and TRBJ2-5, is as follows: DVKVTQSSRYLVKRTGEKVFLECVQDMDHENMFWYRQDPGLGLRLIYFSYDVKMKEKGDIPEGYSVSREKKERFSLILESASTNQTSMYLCASSLMKGWQETQYFGPGTRLLVL.

The V gene is TRBV13, the J gene TRBJ1-1; D is unresolved. Germline CDR1 and CDR2: PRHDT and FYEKMQ (reference sequence). V lost 4 bases to trimming and J lost 6 bases, with 6 bases between them. The CDR3 totals 11 residues. Written as DNA, the CDR3 is TGTGCCAGCAGCTACGCCGCTGAAGCTTTCTTT. This gives the protein CASSYAAEAFF.

This rearrangement joins TRBV9 to TRBJ1-2, with D uncertain. Germline loops: CDR1 SGDLS, CDR2 YYNGEE. The length of the CDR3 is 14 residues. Deletions cut 4 bases from V and 8 bases from J, with 18 bases between. CDR3 nucleotides: TGTGCCAGCAGCCCGGGGATCGCGGCAGTCGGCTACACCTTC. This encodes CASSPGIAAVGYTF.

This sequence joins TRBV6-6 and TRBJ2-5; 7 bases are shared with TRBD1. The trim removed 2 bases at V and 5 bases at J, leaving 5 bases unmatched. This CDR3 has 14 amino acids. Germline-derived CDR1 and CDR2 are MNHNY and SVGAGI (reference sequence). The CDR3 sequence: CASSYRGQGETQYF. CDR3 nucleotides: TGTGCCAGCAGTTACAGGGGGCAGGGGGAGACCCAGTACTTC.

The CDR3 region has the DNA TGTGCCAGCAGCCCCCTGGACAGGGTAGGCACTGAAGCTTTCTTT. Protein product: CASSPLDRVGTEAFF. V and J are TRBV14 and TRBJ1-1; TRBD1 aligns across 8 bases. Unmatched junction bases numbered 8, after V lost 4 bases and J lost 4 bases. This CDR3 is 15 amino acids long. Germline V gene lookup returns CDR1 SGHDN and CDR2 FVKESK.

The chain combines TRBV6-6 with TRBJ1-5, with D possibly being TRBD1 (5 bases). Germline V gene sequence: CDR1 MNHNY, CDR2 SVGAGI (reference sequence). V was pared by 5 bases and J by 1 base, with 9 bases between. This CDR3 is 14 amino acids long. This CDR3 reads CASSPDRSNQPQHF. The CDR3 nucleotides read TGTGCCAGCAGTCCCGACAGAAGCAATCAGCCCCAGCATTTT.